This T cell receptor beta chain was captured in a study of Tregs in tolerant kidney transplant recipients. TCRdb's table, derived via immunoSEQ multiplex PCR, lists solely in-frame clones and lacks some. Altogether 110,000 or so clones are present, roughly 92% being singletons, with the ten largest covering approximately 0.59%. Germline V CDR1 and CDR2: SGHDT, YYEEEE. This CDR3 spans 15 amino acids. After removal of 0 bases from V and 2 bases from J, the junction contained 1 base not matched to a gene. The sequenced material came from CD4+ T cells from blood. The V call is TRBV5-6, the J call TRBJ1-5; 8 bases agree with TRBD1. The clonotype originates from a human donor in good health. In DNA form, the CDR3 reads TGTGCCAGCAGCTTGGAGGGACAGGGCAATCAGCCCCAGCATTTT. Its protein is CASSLEGQGNQPQHF.